This TCR beta chain was profiled in a study of response to subunit inactivated influenza vaccine. The V gene lost 1 base and the J gene lost 4 bases, with 8 bases spanning the gap. The germline CDR1 and CDR2 sequences are LGHNA and YNFKEQ. This CDR3 comprises 14 residues. A remark on this clonotype: What it binds is not known.

MiXCR, applied by TCRdb to the RT-PCR reads, yields one record per CDR3 protein. Of roughly 670,000 distinct CDR3 sequences detected, about 15% appear once; the ten largest clones hold less than 8.5%. Findings and caveats of the study: Each seasonal influenza vaccination, the authors suggested, recruits few new T cells.

The genes are TRBV4-2 and TRBJ2-1; D is undetermined. The receptor's source is a man in his forties or fifties who received an inactivated influenza vaccine. The sequencing used PBMCs from blood, collected 14 days before vaccination. The CDR3 DNA reads TGTGCCAGCAGCCAAGTAGCTAGGTACAATGAGCAGTTCTTC. This codes for CASSQVARYNEQFF.